This T cell receptor beta chain stems from a study of shared clonotypes between healthy human individuals. General observations from the study: An effect of sequencing depth on clonotype sharing among donors was expected. Although depth was large, rarefaction showed that sequencing of the sorted subsets was incomplete.

Comment on this clone: Its antigen is as yet unknown.

Germline loops: CDR1 SQVTM, CDR2 ANQGSEA. This CDR3 is 11 amino acids long. Sequencing was performed with immunoSEQ multiplex PCR; in TCRdb, only in-frame clones are kept and a portion is missing. The profile covers roughly 1.5 million clones, with 95% to 99% appearing a single time and roughly 0.45% taken by the ten largest. This clonotype was obtained from a young man in good health. Sequencing used naive CD4+ T cells sorted from blood. Indicated subset: CD45RA+ positively selected. The chain is built from TRBV29-1 and TRBJ2-7; TRBD2 might be the D (7 bases). The DNA of the CDR3 is TGCGGGGGGGGCAGTCAGTACGAGCAGTACTTC. It encodes CGGGSQYEQYF.